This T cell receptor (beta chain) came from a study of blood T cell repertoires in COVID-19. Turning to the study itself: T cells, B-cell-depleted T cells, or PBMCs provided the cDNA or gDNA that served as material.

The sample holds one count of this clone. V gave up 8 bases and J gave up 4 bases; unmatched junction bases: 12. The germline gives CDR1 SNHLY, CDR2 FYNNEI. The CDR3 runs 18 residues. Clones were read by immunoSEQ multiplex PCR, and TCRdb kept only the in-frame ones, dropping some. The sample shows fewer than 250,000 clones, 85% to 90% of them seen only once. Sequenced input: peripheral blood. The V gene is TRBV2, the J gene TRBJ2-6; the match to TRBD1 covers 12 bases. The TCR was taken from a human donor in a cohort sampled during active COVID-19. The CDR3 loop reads CASVLPGQGAGGANVLTF. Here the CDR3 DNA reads TGTGCCAGCGTACTGCCGGGACAGGGGGCGGGAGGGGCCAACGTCCTGACTTTC.